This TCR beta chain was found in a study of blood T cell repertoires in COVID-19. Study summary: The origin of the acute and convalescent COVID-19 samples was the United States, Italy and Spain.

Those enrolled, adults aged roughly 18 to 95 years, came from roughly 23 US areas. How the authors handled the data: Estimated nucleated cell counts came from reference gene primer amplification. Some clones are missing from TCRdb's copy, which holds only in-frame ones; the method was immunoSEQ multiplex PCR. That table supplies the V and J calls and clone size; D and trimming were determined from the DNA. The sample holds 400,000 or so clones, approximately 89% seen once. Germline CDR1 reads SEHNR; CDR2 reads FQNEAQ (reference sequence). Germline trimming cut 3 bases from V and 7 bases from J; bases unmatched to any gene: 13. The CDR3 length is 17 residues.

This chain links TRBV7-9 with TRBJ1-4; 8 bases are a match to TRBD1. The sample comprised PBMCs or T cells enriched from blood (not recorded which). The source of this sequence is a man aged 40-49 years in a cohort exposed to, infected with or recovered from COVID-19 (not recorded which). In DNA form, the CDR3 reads TGTGCCAGCAGCTTCCTAGTCGGGCGACAGGGGACTGAAAAACTGTTTTTT. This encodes CASSFLVGRQGTEKLFF.